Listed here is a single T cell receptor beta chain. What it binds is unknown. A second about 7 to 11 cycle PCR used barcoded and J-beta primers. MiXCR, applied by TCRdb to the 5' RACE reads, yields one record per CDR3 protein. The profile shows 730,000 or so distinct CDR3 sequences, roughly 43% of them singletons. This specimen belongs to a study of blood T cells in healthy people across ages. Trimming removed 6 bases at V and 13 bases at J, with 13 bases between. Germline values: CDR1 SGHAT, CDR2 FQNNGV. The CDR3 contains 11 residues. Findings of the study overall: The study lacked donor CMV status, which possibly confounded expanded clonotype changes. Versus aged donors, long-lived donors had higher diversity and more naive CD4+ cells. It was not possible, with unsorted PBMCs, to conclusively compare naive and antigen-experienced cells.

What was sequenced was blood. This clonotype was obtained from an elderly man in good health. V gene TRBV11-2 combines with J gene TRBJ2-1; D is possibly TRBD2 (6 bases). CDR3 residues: CASRSGLYQFF. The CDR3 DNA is TGTGCCAGCAGGTCGGGACTTTACCAGTTCTTC. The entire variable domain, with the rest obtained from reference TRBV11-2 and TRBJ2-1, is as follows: EAGVAQSPRYKIIEKRQSVAFWCNPISGHATLYWYQQILGQGPKLLIQFQNNGVVDDSQLPKDRFSAERLKGVDSTLKIQPAKLEDSAVYLCASRSGLYQFFGPGTRLTVL.